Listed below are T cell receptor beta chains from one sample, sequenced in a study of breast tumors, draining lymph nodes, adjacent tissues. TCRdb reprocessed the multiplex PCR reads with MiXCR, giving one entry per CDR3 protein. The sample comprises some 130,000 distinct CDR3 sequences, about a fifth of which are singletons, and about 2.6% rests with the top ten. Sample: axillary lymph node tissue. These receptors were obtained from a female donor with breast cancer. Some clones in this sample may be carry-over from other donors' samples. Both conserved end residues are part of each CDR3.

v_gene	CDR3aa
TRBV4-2	CASSQGITDTQYF
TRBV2	CAVRRGANYGYTF
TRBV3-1	CASSRTGLAGEETQYF
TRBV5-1	CASSLGLIGGSLYEQYF
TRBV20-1	CSASRSVYEQYF
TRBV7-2	CVSTGAGGPGGELFF
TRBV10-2	CASQDRGSNTIYF
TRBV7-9	CASSSTQKNIYEQYF
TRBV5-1	CASSLEGSPYNEQFF
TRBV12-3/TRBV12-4	CASAPPGLGSHNEQFF
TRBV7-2	CASSLNEQTQYF
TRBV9	CASSGLGETQYF
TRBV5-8	CASTRERGTDTQYF
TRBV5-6	CASSLGFEQYF
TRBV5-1	CASSLDRGIADTQYF
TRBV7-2	CASSRPGRGNTQYF
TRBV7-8	CASSRVRSGANVLTF
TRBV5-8	CASSLETSGSLYNEQFF
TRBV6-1	CASSERASGIVDEQFF
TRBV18	CASSAPSTETQYF
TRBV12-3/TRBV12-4	CASSPGLAGVSYNEQFF
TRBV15	CATSRDRGRGMPPLHF
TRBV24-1	CATSEEDTQYF
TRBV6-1	CASSDRGRIYEQYF
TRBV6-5	CASSRTDPTYEQYF
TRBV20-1	CSAGLAGYTDTQYF
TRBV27	CASSPQGRLLGYEQYF
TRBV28	CASSTGLAGGGELFF
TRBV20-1	CSALGQGGETQYF
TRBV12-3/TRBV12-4	CASSLGGPEGYTF
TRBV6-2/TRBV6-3	CASSYSLTGLDGYTF
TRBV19	CASNRGREQPQHF
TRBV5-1	CASSLEGRGVYGYTF
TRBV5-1	CASSSLAGGPNEQFF
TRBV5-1	CASSPGLAVYEQYF
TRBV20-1	CSATMTDTQYF
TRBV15	CATSSHTWDQANTGELFF
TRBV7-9	CASSLVAIANTGELFF
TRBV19	CASSPPGRSNYGYTF
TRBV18	CASSPQQASGYEQYF
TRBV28	CASRGSFSGDTQYF
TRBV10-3	CAISESFPASTDTQYF